This T cell receptor beta chain was sequenced in a study of monozygotic twins with inflammatory bowel disease. The CDR3 contains 16 residues. Germline assignment: CDR1 SGHVS and CDR2 FQNEAQ. Both TCRalpha and TCRbeta cDNA were subjected to two nested PCRs lasting approximately 16 and 10 cycles. Reprocessing the 5' RACE reads, TCRdb reports a single entry for every CDR3 protein and omits DNA. This table holds approximately 120,000 distinct CDR3 sequences. This clonotype was sampled from a human donor with ulcerative colitis or Crohn's disease, or a healthy co-twin of an affected twin (not recorded which). The sequenced sample consisted of blood. The J gene is TRBJ1-1, the V gene TRBV7-8; TCRdb's assignment of TRBD1 cannot be checked, as there is no DNA. The CDR3 region is CASSDATGLAIGEAFF.